The 31 T cell receptor beta chains below come from one sample, sequenced in a study of shared clonotypes between healthy human individuals. This table comes from immunoSEQ multiplex PCR, and its TCRdb copy is limited to in-frame clones, with some not included. In the table there are some 2.1 million clones, about 93% of which are singletons. Positively selected for CCR7, the CD45RO-negative cells used as naive CD8 cells excluded terminally differentiated effector memory CD45RA+ cells. Sequenced material: naive CD8+ T cells from PBMCs. Source of these receptors: a man between 18 and 29 years old in good health. Some clones in this sample may be carry-over from other donors' samples.

The V gene is TRBV10-3, the J gene TRBJ2-7; no clear D gene. The CDR3 contains 14 residues. Per the germline V gene, CDR1 is ENHRY and CDR2 is SYGVKD. The ends were cut back, 10 bases at V and 6 bases at J, with 22 bases in the middle. The CDR3 DNA reads TGTGCCACCTACGACGTTGGCAAGCTGGTCGAGCAGTACTTC. It translates to CATYDVGKLVEQYF.

This clone was counted between two and nine times. V gene TRBV19 combines with J gene TRBJ1-2, with D uncertain. The CDR3 covers 13 residues. With 6 bases removed from V and 5 bases from J, the gap between germline ends came to 13 bases. Germline CDR1 reads LNHDA; CDR2 reads SQIVND (reference sequence). CDR3 sequence: CASSPGLGYGYTF. CDR3 bases: TGTGCCAGTAGCCCCGGCCTGGGGTATGGCTACACCTTC.

The chain uses TRBV5-1 and TRBJ2-1; TRBD2 agrees at 7 bases. The CDR3 has 16 residues. V dropped 7 bases and J dropped 0; count of bases not matched to a gene: 10. CDR1 is SGHRS and CDR2 is YFSETQ in the germline V gene. CDR3 DNA sequence: TGCGCCAGCTCCCCCCCCGGGAGGAGCTCCTACAATGAGCAGTTCTTC. Translated: CASSPPGRSSYNEQFF.

This chain joins TRBV30 and TRBJ2-5; no clear D gene. The end of the DNA fits TRBJ2-7 better, so the J call may be wrong. Germline V gene sequence: CDR1 GTSNPN, CDR2 SVGIG (reference sequence). The CDR3 is 15 residues long. The DNA for the CDR3 is TGTGCCTGGAGCGAAGGGTCTTTGAGCTCCTACGAGCAGTACTTC. This translates into CAWSEGSLSSYEQYF.

The V and J genes are TRBV7-2 and TRBJ2-7; possibly TRBD1 or TRBD2 for D (5 bases each). Trimming shortened V by 5 bases and J by 4 bases, and 18 bases separated the two germline ends. Germline CDR1 and CDR2: SGHTA and FQGNSA. The CDR3 is 15 residues long. The CDR3 coding sequence is TGTGCCAGCAGCACGTCCGGGACGGCACCTTACGAGCAGTACTTC. Its protein product is CASSTSGTAPYEQYF.

The chain recombines TRBV7-9 with TRBJ2-1; 10 bases match TRBD2. Trimming removed 5 bases from V and 10 bases from J; junction bases left unmatched: 14. Germline CDR1 reads SEHNR; CDR2 reads FQNEAQ (reference sequence). This CDR3 contains 16 residues. CDR3 bases: TGTGCCAGCAGCGCTATGGGGAGCGGGAGGGCCCGGGAGCAGTTCTTC. Protein product: CASSAMGSGRAREQFF.

This chain connects TRBV9 to TRBJ2-7, with D tentatively TRBD2 (5 bases). The V gene lost 2 bases and the J gene lost 3 bases, with 12 bases spanning the gap. The length of the CDR3 is 14 residues. Germline CDR1 and CDR2: SGDLS and YYNGEE. The CDR3 DNA reads as TGTGCCAGCAGCGTTGGGAGTACAATCTACGAGCAGTACTTC. This encodes CASSVGSTIYEQYF.

The rearrangement joins TRBV5-6 to TRBJ2-7; 12 bases are a match to TRBD2. J was trimmed by 1 base and V by 0 bases; bases with no gene match: 5. The germline V gene encodes CDR1 SGHDT and CDR2 YYEEEE. This CDR3 has 17 amino acids. The CDR3: CASSLGLAGAFSYEQYF. The CDR3 nucleotides read TGTGCCAGCAGCTTGGGACTAGCGGGAGCCTTTTCCTACGAGCAGTACTTC.

This clone showed up just once. Additional DNA sequences in this sample encode the identical CDR3. The chain joins TRBV20-1 to TRBJ2-7; no firm D call. Deletions cut 3 bases from V and 6 bases from J, with 9 bases between. Germline values: CDR1 DFQATT, CDR2 SNEGSKA (reference sequence). This CDR3 has 11 amino acids. The CDR3 DNA sequence: TGCAGTGCTAGGGGCCGCGGCGAGCAGTACTTC. Protein product: CSARGRGEQYF.

The chain couples TRBV27 to TRBJ2-5; 7 bases line up with TRBD1. The CDR3 totals 16 residues. Trimming at V came to 6 bases and at J to 3 bases, leaving 13 bases not matched to a gene. In germline, CDR1 is MNHEY, CDR2 SMNVEV (reference sequence). CDR3 in amino acids: CASSLTAGTAKETQYF. For the CDR3, the DNA is TGTGCCAGCAGCTTAACCGCCGGGACAGCTAAAGAGACCCAGTACTTC.

The gene calls are TRBV13 and TRBJ1-5; D is uncertain. The CDR3 spans 12 residues. Trimming cost V 2 bases and J 4 bases, with 3 bases left between them. Germline V gives CDR1 PRHDT, CDR2 FYEKMQ (reference sequence). As DNA, the CDR3 is TGTGCCAGCAGCTTATCTAATCAGCCCCAGCATTTT. This encodes CASSLSNQPQHF. The full variable domain, with the rest looked up from reference TRBV13 and TRBJ1-5, is AAGVIQSPRHLIKEKRETATLKCYPIPRHDTVYWYQQGPGQDPQFLISFYEKMQSDKGSIPDRFSAQQFSDYHSELNMSSLELGDSALYFCASSLSNQPQHFGDGTRLSIL.

This chain uses TRBV28 with TRBJ2-3, with 10 positions matching TRBD1. The CDR3 has 16 residues. CDR1 and CDR2 (germline): MDHEN, SYDVKM. Unmatched junction bases numbered 3, after V lost 1 base and J lost 2 bases. The CDR3 region is CASSLFGTGVTDTQYF. DNA of the CDR3: TGTGCCAGCAGTTTATTTGGGACAGGGGTCACAGATACGCAGTATTTT.

This chain links TRBV5-6 with TRBJ2-5; D is ambiguous. Trimming shortened V by 3 bases and J by 2 bases, and 8 bases separated the two germline ends. The germline V gene encodes CDR1 SGHDT and CDR2 YYEEEE. The CDR3 runs 13 residues. CDR3 sequence: CASSSNLQETQYF. CDR3 nucleotide sequence: TGTGCCAGCAGCTCCAACCTACAAGAGACCCAGTACTTC.

The chain has TRBV27 and TRBJ2-1, with 9 bases lining up with TRBD2. This CDR3 is 13 amino acids long. The V gene end was trimmed by 4 bases and the J gene end by 10 bases; junction bases not matched to a gene: 5. CDR1 and CDR2 from the germline V gene are MNHEY and SMNVEV (reference sequence). The CDR3 DNA reads TGTGCCAGCAGTTCGGCCGGGACTAGCGAGCAGTTCTTC. Protein sequence: CASSSAGTSEQFF.

The chain employs TRBV10-3 and TRBJ1-4, with D perhaps TRBD1 (6 bases). The CDR3 runs 16 residues. The V gene's germline CDR1 is ENHRY and CDR2 SYGVKD. V was clipped by 0 bases and J by 4 bases, with 12 bases between them. The CDR3 coding sequence is TGTGCCATCAGTGAGTCTGAGGGGGACCATAATGAAAAACTGTTTTTT. It is translated as CAISESEGDHNEKLFF.

V usage is TRBV9 and J usage is TRBJ2-2; 7 bases fit TRBD2. Germline CDR1 and CDR2: SGDLS and YYNGEE. The CDR3 loop spans 15 amino acids. Trimming removed 4 bases from V and 5 bases from J; junction bases left unmatched: 8. The CDR3 bases are TGTGCCAGCAGCCCCTCTAGCGGAGGTACCGGGGAGCTGTTTTTT. It is translated as CASSPSSGGTGELFF. Variable domain in full (rest from reference TRBV9 and TRBJ2-2): DSGVTQTPKHLITATGQRVTLRCSPRSGDLSVYWYQQSLDQGLQFLIQYYNGEERAKGNILERFSAQQFPDLHSELNLSSLELGDSALYFCASSPSSGGTGELFFGEGSRLTVL.

V gene TRBV7-3 combines with J gene TRBJ2-3; D perhaps matches TRBD2 (7 bases). The CDR3 is 15 amino acids. Trimming removed 5 bases at V and 2 bases at J, with 14 bases between. CDR1 is SGHTA and CDR2 is FQGTGA in the germline V gene. CDR3 DNA: TGTGCCAGCAGCGGACTAGGGGGGCTCACAGATACGCAGTATTTT. The encoded protein is CASSGLGGLTDTQYF. The full variable domain, with the rest looked up from reference TRBV7-3 and TRBJ2-3, is GAGVSQTPSNKVTEKGKYVELRCDPISGHTALYWYRQSLGQGPEFLIYFQGTGAADDSGLPNDRFFAVRPEGSVSTLKIQRTERGDSAVYLCASSGLGGLTDTQYFGPGTRLTVL.

This rearrangement joins TRBV9 to TRBJ1-1, with 8 bases identical to TRBD1. With V trimmed by 3 bases and J by 1 base, 5 bases remained unmatched. Germline loops: CDR1 SGDLS, CDR2 YYNGEE. This CDR3 has 15 residues. CDR3: CASSASGTGNTEAFF. For the CDR3, the DNA is TGTGCCAGCAGCGCATCCGGGACAGGGAACACTGAAGCTTTCTTT.

The V call is TRBV10-3, the J call TRBJ2-7; D gene uncertain. Germline CDR1 reads ENHRY; CDR2 reads SYGVKD. V was trimmed by 2 bases and J by 1 base, leaving 12 bases between them. The CDR3 has 15 amino acids. CDR3 in DNA: TGTGCCATCAGTGAGGGGTCAGCCAGTTCCTACGAGCAGTACTTC. Its protein is CAISEGSASSYEQYF.

The J gene is TRBJ2-3, the V gene TRBV19, with 9 bases that match TRBD2. This CDR3 is 16 amino acids long. CDR1 LNHDA and CDR2 SQIVND come from the germline V gene (reference sequence). The V and J ends lost 3 bases and 1 base, in that order; junction bases with no gene match: 5. This chain's CDR3 is CASSILWTSGTDTQYF. Here the CDR3 DNA reads TGTGCCAGTAGTATTCTCTGGACTAGCGGCACAGATACGCAGTATTTT. Using reference TRBV19 and TRBJ2-3 for the parts outside the CDR3, the full variable domain is DGGITQSPKYLFRKEGQNVTLSCEQNLNHDAMYWYRQDPGQGLRLIYYSQIVNDFQKGDIAEGYSVSREKKESFPLTVTSAQKNPTAFYLCASSILWTSGTDTQYFGPGTRLTVL.

The chain links TRBV6-1 to TRBJ1-2, with a possible D match to TRBD1 (5 bases). The germline V and J ends were trimmed by 2 bases and 5 bases, with 15 bases remaining between them. The germline V gene encodes CDR1 MNHNS and CDR2 SASEGT. This CDR3 spans 15 amino acids. CDR3 sequence (DNA): TGTGCCAGCAGTGAAAGTACAGGAGGACCTTATGGCTACACCTTC. Amino acids: CASSESTGGPYGYTF.

Comment on this clone: Other DNA variants within this sample encode the same CDR3. This rearrangement joins TRBV28 to TRBJ2-7; 9 bases are a match to TRBD1. Germline V gene lookup returns CDR1 MDHEN and CDR2 SYDVKM. The V gene end was trimmed by 6 bases and the J gene end by 4 bases; junction bases not matched to a gene: 7. This CDR3 has 14 residues. The CDR3 region has the DNA TGTGCCAGCAGCTCGACAGGGGGTTTTTACGAGCAGTACTTC. As protein: CASSSTGGFYEQYF.

This sequence joins TRBV5-4 and TRBJ1-2; 7 bases line up with TRBD1. The CDR3 length is 13 residues. Germline values: CDR1 SGHNT, CDR2 YYREEE (reference sequence). Trimming took 2 bases from V and 8 from J; bases not matched to a gene: 6. The CDR3 loop is CASSFTGAVGYTF. CDR3 in DNA: TGTGCCAGCAGCTTCACAGGGGCGGTCGGCTACACCTTC.

This clone appeared a single time. Additional DNA sequences in this sample encode the identical CDR3. The chain combines TRBV28 with TRBJ2-1, with D unresolved. The V end lost 5 bases, the J end lost 8 bases, and 10 bases lay between the germline ends. Germline V CDR1 and CDR2: MDHEN, SYDVKM. The CDR3 length is 12 residues. The CDR3 nucleotides are TGTGCCAGCAGTCTACGGGTGGATGAGCAGTTCTTC. It yields the protein CASSLRVDEQFF. Drawing the rest from reference TRBV28 and TRBJ2-1, the complete variable domain is DVKVTQSSRYLVKRTGEKVFLECVQDMDHENMFWYRQDPGLGLRLIYFSYDVKMKEKGDIPEGYSVSREKKERFSLILESASTNQTSMYLCASSLRVDEQFFGPGTRLTVL.

The chain links TRBV2 to TRBJ2-7; a weak D match, TRBD2 (5 bases). This CDR3 is built from 13 residues. Germline values: CDR1 SNHLY, CDR2 FYNNEI. V was pared by 7 bases and J by 4 bases, with 14 bases between. Here the CDR3 DNA reads TGTGCCAGCAACCATCCCGAGCGGTACGAGCAGTACTTC. This codes for CASNHPERYEQYF.

With respect to this clone: This CDR3 is also generated by other DNA sequences in the sample. The J gene is TRBJ1-2, the V gene TRBV27, with 8 positions matching TRBD1. The CDR3 contains 13 residues. CDR1 and CDR2 (germline): MNHEY, SMNVEV (reference sequence). The junction had 1 base not matched to a gene; V was cut back by 3 bases and J by 4 bases. CDR3 sequence (DNA): TGTGCCAGCAGTTTTGGACAGGGCTATGGCTACACCTTC. Translating it yields CASSFGQGYGYTF.

This clone showed up just once. The chain carries TRBV5-1 and TRBJ2-3; D uncertain. Germline V lookup: CDR1 SGHRS, CDR2 YFSETQ. CDR3 length equals 14 residues. Between the trimmed V and J ends, which lost 0 bases and 2 bases, there was a span of 7 bases. Here the CDR3 DNA reads TGCGCCAGCAGCTTGGAGCAGACCACAGATACGCAGTATTTT. Its protein is CASSLEQTTDTQYF.

CDR3 residues: CASSLVTESSYEQYF. As DNA, the CDR3 is TGTGCCAGCAGTTTAGTGACGGAGAGCTCCTACGAGCAGTACTTC. V and J are TRBV27 and TRBJ2-7; no clear D gene. V was trimmed by 2 bases and J by 0 bases, leaving 11 bases between them. Germline V gene sequence: CDR1 MNHEY, CDR2 SMNVEV (reference sequence). This CDR3 comprises 15 residues.

In DNA form, the CDR3 reads TGTGCCAGCACCCCGACAGGGGGCAGGGATGGCTACACCTTC. It specifies CASTPTGGRDGYTF. The chain is built from TRBV28 and TRBJ1-2; TRBD1 agrees at 10 bases. Germline values: CDR1 MDHEN, CDR2 SYDVKM. The CDR3 length is 14 residues. Trimming took 7 bases from V and 6 from J; bases not matched to a gene: 8.

This clone has only a few counts. V is TRBV10-3 and J is TRBJ1-1; D may be TRBD1 (5 bases). The CDR3 loop spans 13 amino acids. Germline V gene sequence: CDR1 ENHRY, CDR2 SYGVKD. V gave up 4 bases and J gave up 5 bases, with 11 bases separating them. The CDR3 reads CAISVQGNTEAFF. The DNA for the CDR3 is TGTGCCATCAGTGTCCAGGGAAATACTGAAGCTTTCTTT.

The genes are TRBV30 and TRBJ2-7, with D possibly being TRBD1 or TRBD2 (5 bases each). CDR1 is GTSNPN and CDR2 is SVGIG in the germline V gene (reference sequence). The CDR3 runs 11 residues. In nucleotides, the CDR3 is TGTGCAACGGGGACCTCCTACGAGCAGTACTTC. It specifies CATGTSYEQYF.